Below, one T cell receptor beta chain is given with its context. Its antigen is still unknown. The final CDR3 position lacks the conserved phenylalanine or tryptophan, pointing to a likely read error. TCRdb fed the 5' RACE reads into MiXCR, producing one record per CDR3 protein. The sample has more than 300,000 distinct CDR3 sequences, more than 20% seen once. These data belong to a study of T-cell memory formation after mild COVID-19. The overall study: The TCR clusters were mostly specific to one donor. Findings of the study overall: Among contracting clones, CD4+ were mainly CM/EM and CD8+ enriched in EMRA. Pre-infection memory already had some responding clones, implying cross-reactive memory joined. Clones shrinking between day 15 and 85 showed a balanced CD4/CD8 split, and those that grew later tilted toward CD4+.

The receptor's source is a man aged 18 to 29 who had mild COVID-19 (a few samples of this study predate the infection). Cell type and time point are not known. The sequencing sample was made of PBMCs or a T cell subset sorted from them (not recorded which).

The CDR3 spells CASSISGVIQETQYL. The CDR3 coding sequence is TGTGCCAGCAGTATTAGCGGGGTAATCCAAGAGACCCAGTACTTA. V usage is TRBV6-5 and J usage is TRBJ2-5; 8 bases fit TRBD2. The CDR3 has 15 residues. CDR1 MNHEY and CDR2 SVGAGI come from the germline V gene. Germline trimming cut 5 bases from V and 1 base from J; bases unmatched to any gene: 6.